These 9 T cell receptor beta chains came from one sample sequenced in a study of T cell changes during pregnancy in multiple sclerosis. Sequencing used immunoSEQ multiplex PCR; TCRdb keeps in-frame clones, though not all of them. The sample has roughly 30,000 clones; more than 70% are singletons. Sequenced here: CD8+ T cells from peripheral blood mononuclear cells, sampled in the first trimester of pregnancy. Receptors originate from a female donor with multiple sclerosis, enrolled in a pregnancy study.

J is TRBJ2-7 and V is TRBV7-2; D unclear. Germline V gives CDR1 SGHTA, CDR2 FQGNSA. This CDR3 has 13 amino acids. V gave up 4 bases and J gave up 1 base, with 8 bases separating them. The CDR3 sequence is CASSSPQSYEQYF. The CDR3 DNA reads as TGTGCCAGCAGCTCCCCGCAGTCCTACGAGCAGTACTTC.

This clone was picked up a small number of times. The rearrangement joins TRBV7-2 to TRBJ1-2; possibly TRBD1 for D (6 bases). CDR3 size: 16 residues. The V gene's germline CDR1 is SGHTA and CDR2 FQGNSA. V dropped 1 base and J dropped 2 bases, with 14 bases sitting between them. This chain's CDR3 is CASSLVLIGTNYGYTF. The CDR3 DNA is TGTGCCAGCAGCTTAGTCCTTATCGGGACAAACTATGGCTACACCTTC.

This chain links TRBV4-2 with TRBJ2-7; 9 positions agree with TRBD2. There are 16 residues in the CDR3. From germline, CDR1 is LGHNA and CDR2 YNFKEQ. J gave up 4 bases and V 1 base, and 8 bases lay outside the gene matches. This CDR3 reads CASSQVIGLAGYEQYF. CDR3 nucleotide sequence: TGTGCCAGCAGCCAAGTAATAGGGCTAGCGGGATACGAGCAGTACTTC.

This clone is classed as medium-sized. This chain joins TRBV7-8 and TRBJ2-7; 7 bases match TRBD1. Germline V gene lookup returns CDR1 SGHVS and CDR2 FQNEAQ. The CDR3 runs to 14 residues. V lost 5 bases and J lost 5; bases outside the gene matches: 9. The CDR3 DNA reads TGTGCCAGCAGCCGCCTAACAGGGGTCGACGAGCAGTACTTC. It codes for CASSRLTGVDEQYF.

Turning to this clone: Other DNA sequences in this sample translate to the same CDR3. The CDR3 reads CASSVGLADTYEQYF. CDR3 in DNA: TGTGCCAGCAGCGTAGGACTAGCGGATACCTACGAGCAGTACTTC. The chain has TRBV9 and TRBJ2-7; 9 nucleotides line up with TRBD2. V was pared by 0 bases and J by 2 bases, with 3 bases of the junction left unmatched. The CDR3 totals 15 residues. Germline V gives CDR1 SGDLS, CDR2 YYNGEE.

This clone appeared once. This chain uses TRBV4-1 with TRBJ2-3; D is unclear. The V gene's germline CDR1 is MGHRA and CDR2 YSYEKL. V shed 1 base and J shed 2 bases, with 7 bases lying between them. The CDR3 totals 14 residues. The CDR3 region has the DNA TGCGCCAGCAGCCAAGGGAGTTACACAGATACGCAGTATTTT. Its protein is CASSQGSYTDTQYF.

The count of this clone is one. The chain uses TRBV5-6 and TRBJ2-1; TRBD2 matches 9 bases. The trim removed 0 bases at V and 10 bases at J, leaving 11 bases unmatched. The CDR3 extends over 16 amino acids. Germline CDR1 reads SGHDT; CDR2 reads YYEEEE. CDR3 coding DNA: TGTGCCAGCAGCTTGGACTGGCGGGAGGGCCAGGCAGAGCAGTTCTTC. It is translated as CASSLDWREGQAEQFF. Full variable domain (outside the CDR3, taken from reference TRBV5-6 and TRBJ2-1): DAGVTQSPTHLIKTRGQQVTLRCSPKSGHDTVSWYQQALGQGPQFIFQYYEEEERQRGNFPDRFSGHQFPNYSSELNVNALLLGDSALYLCASSLDWREGQAEQFFGPGTRLTVL.

CDR3 nucleotides: TGTGCCAGCAGTTTAATAGGGGAAGTCACTGAAGCTTTCTTT. Translated, it gives CASSLIGEVTEAFF. The rearrangement links TRBV28 to TRBJ1-1, with D possibly matching TRBD1 (5 bases). Germline loops: CDR1 MDHEN, CDR2 SYDVKM. V was pared by 2 bases and J by 4 bases, with 11 bases between. The CDR3 totals 14 residues.

This chain links TRBV14 with TRBJ2-3; 10 bases map to TRBD2. The CDR3 has 17 residues. J lost 0 bases, V lost 0 bases, and 3 bases had no gene match. From germline, CDR1 is SGHDN and CDR2 FVKESK. CDR3 loop: CASSQDPLAGSTDTQYF. As DNA, the CDR3 is TGTGCCAGCAGCCAAGATCCACTAGCGGGAAGCACAGATACGCAGTATTTT.